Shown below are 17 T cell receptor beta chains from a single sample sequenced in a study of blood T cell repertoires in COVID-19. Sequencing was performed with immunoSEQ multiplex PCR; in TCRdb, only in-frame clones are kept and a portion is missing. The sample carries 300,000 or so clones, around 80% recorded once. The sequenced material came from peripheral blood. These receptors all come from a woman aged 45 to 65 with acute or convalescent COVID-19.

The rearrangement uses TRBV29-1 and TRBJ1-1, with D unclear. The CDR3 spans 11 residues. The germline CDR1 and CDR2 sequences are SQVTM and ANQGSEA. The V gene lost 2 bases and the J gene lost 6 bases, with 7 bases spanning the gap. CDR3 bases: TGCAGCGTTGAACAGATCGCTGAAGCTTTCTTT. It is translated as CSVEQIAEAFF. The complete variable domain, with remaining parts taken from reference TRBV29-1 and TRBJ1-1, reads SAVISQKPSRDICQRGTSLTIQCQVDSQVTMMFWYRQQPGQSLTLIATANQGSEATYESGFVIDKFPISRPNLTFSTLTVSNMSPEDSSIYLCSVEQIAEAFFGQGTRLTVV.

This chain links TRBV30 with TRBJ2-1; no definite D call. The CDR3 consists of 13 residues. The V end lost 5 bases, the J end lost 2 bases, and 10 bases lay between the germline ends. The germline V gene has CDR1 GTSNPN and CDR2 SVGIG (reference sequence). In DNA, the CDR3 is TGTGCCTGGGCGACGGGTACCTACAATGAGCAGTTCTTC. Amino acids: CAWATGTYNEQFF. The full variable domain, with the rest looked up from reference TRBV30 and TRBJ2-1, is SQTIHQWPATLVQPVGSPLSLECTVEGTSNPNLYWYRQAAGRGLQLLFYSVGIGQISSEVPQNLSASRPQDRQFILSSKKLLLSDSGFYLCAWATGTYNEQFFGPGTRLTVL.

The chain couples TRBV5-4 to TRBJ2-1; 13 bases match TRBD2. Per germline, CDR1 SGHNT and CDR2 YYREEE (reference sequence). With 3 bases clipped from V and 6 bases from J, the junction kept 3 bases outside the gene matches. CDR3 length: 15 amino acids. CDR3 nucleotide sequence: TGTGCCAGCAGCTCGGGGACTAGCGGGGTCAATGAGCAGTTCTTC. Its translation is CASSSGTSGVNEQFF.

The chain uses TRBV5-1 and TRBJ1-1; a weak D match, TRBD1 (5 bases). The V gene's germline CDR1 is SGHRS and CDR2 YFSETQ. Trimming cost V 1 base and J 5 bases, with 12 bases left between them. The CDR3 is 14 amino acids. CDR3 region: CASSLNGAGTEAFF. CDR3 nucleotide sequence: TGCGCCAGCAGCTTGAATGGGGCGGGGACTGAAGCTTTCTTT.

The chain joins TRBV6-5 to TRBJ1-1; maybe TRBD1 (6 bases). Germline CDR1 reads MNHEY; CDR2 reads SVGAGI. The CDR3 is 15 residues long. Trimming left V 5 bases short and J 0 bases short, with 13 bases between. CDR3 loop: CASSTGTNVNTEAFF. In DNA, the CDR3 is TGTGCCAGCAGTACCGGGACAAATGTGAACACTGAAGCTTTCTTT.

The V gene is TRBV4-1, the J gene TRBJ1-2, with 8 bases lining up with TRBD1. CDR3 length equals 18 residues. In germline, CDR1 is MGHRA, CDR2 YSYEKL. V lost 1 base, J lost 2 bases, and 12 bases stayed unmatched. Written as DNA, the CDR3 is TGCGCCAGCAGCCAAGCCCGGGACAGGAGAAGTCCGAACTATGGCTACACCTTC. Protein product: CASSQARDRRSPNYGYTF.

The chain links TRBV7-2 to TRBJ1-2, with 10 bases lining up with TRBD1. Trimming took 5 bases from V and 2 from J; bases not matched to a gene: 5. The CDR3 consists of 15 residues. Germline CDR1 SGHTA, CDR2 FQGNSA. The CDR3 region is CASSRDRGQNYGYTF. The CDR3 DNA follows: TGTGCCAGCAGCCGTGACAGGGGGCAGAACTATGGCTACACCTTC.

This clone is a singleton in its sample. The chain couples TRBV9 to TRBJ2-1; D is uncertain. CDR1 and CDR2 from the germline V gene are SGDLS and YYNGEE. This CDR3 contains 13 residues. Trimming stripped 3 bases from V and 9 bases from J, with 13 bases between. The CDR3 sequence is CASSASTAGEQFF. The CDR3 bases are TGTGCCAGCAGCGCCAGCACAGCTGGTGAGCAGTTCTTC.

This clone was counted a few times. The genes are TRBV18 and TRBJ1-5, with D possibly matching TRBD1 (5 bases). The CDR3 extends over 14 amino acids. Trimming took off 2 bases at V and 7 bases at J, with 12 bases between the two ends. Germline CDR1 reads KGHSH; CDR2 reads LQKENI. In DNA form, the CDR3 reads TGTGCCAGCTCACCAATTTGGGGCCGGCAGCCCCAGCATTTT. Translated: CASSPIWGRQPQHF.

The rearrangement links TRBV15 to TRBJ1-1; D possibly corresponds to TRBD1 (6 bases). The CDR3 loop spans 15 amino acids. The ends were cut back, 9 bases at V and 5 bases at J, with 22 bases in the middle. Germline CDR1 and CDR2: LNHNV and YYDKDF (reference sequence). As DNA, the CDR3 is TGTGCCACTAAAAAAGTCGGGGGGGCAGGAACTGAAGCTTTCTTT. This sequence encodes CATKKVGGAGTEAFF. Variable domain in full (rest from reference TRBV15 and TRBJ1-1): DAMVIQNPRYQVTQFGKPVTLSCSQTLNHNVMYWYQQKSSQAPKLLFHYYDKDFNNEADTPDNFQSRRPNTSFCFLDIRSPGLGDTAMYLCATKKVGGAGTEAFFGQGTRLTVV.

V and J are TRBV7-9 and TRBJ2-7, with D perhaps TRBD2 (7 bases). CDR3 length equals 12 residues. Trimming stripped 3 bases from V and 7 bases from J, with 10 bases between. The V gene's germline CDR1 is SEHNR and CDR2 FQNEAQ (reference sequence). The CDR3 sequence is CASSFGGQEQYF. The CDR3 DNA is TGTGCCAGCAGCTTCGGGGGGCAGGAGCAGTACTTC.

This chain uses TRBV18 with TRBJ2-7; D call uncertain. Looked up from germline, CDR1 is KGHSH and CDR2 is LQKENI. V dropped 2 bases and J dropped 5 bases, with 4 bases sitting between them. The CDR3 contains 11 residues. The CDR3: CASSPSDEQYF. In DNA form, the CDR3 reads TGTGCCAGCTCACCATCAGACGAGCAGTACTTC.

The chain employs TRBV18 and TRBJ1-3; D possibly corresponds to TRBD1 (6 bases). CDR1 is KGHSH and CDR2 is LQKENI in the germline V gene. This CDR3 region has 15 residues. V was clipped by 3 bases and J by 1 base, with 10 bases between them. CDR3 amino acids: CASSPPGQSGNTIYF. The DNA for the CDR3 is TGTGCCAGCTCACCTCCGGGACAATCTGGAAACACCATATATTTT.

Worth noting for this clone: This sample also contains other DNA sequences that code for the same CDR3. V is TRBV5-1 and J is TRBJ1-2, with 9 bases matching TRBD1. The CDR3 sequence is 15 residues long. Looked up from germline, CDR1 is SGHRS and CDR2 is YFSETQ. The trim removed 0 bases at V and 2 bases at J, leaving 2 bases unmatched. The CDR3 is CASSLGGQGNYGYTF. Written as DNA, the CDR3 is TGCGCCAGCAGCTTGGGGGGACAGGGAAACTATGGCTACACCTTC.

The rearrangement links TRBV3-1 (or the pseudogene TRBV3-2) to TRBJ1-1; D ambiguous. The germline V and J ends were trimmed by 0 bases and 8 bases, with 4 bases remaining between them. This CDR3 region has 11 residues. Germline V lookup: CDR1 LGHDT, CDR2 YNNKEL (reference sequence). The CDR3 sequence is CASSQEREAFF. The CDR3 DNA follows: TGTGCCAGCAGCCAAGAGCGAGAAGCTTTCTTT.

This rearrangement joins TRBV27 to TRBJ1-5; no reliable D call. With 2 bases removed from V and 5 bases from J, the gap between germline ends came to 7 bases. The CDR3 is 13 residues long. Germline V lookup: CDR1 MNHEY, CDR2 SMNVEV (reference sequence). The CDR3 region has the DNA TGTGCCAGCAGTTTAAATCCAGATCAGCCCCAGCATTTT. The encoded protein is CASSLNPDQPQHF.

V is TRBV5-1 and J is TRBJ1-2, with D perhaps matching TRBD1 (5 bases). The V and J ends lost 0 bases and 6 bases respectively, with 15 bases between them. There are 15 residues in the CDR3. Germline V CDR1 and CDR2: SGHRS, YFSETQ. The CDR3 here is CASSLDPGGVDGYTF. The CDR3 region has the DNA TGCGCCAGCAGCTTGGACCCGGGGGGAGTCGATGGCTACACCTTC.